This entry concerns a single T cell receptor (beta chain). No cognate antigen has been identified for it. The sample holds no much larger clone one base away, and base qualities are not on file. The sample comes from a study of tumor-infiltrating lymphocytes in oesophageal squamous cell carcinoma (dated by TCRdb to the mid-2010s). The library was built by means of PCR. TCRdb shows the sequencer as Illumina HiSeq 2000. TCRdb reanalyzed the raw reads on its own, using fastp at Q25 for trimming and MiXCR for clone calling, and kept in-frame beta chains. Identical CDR3 proteins give one entry, which carries the most common genes and DNA. Present in this sample are roughly 16,000 distinct CDR3 sequences, over 40% of which were seen just once. The ten top clones hold approximately 33% of the sample. V was cut back by 6 bases and J by 5 bases, leaving a gap of 23 bases between them. Via the germline V gene, CDR1 is MNHNS and CDR2 SASEGT. From its cysteine to its phenylalanine, the CDR3 spans 17 amino acids. The entry retains the CDR3 DNA only, 51 bases that are in frame from base 1.

The chain uses TRBV6-1 and TRBJ2-1; the D segment cannot be called with confidence. The TCR sequence derives from a female donor with esophageal squamous cell carcinoma. Sequenced: normal esophageal tissue next to the tumor. The DNA sequence is as follows: TGTGCCAGCAGAGCCGCCACGACGGCCACTTTAAACAATGAGCAGTTCTTC. It specifies CASRAATTATLNNEQFF.